This T cell receptor (beta chain) was recorded in a study of early T cells in non-severe SARS-CoV-2 infection. About the research overall: Chains stayed unpaired after sequencing of bulk RNA from unsorted whole blood. Study-wide findings and caveats: Reliance on VDJdb matching favored anti-spike CD8 responses; private and CD4 specificities were missed.

The protocol attached unique molecular identifiers to individual cDNA molecules. TCRdb itself ran the 5' RACE reads through MiXCR, one entry per CDR3 protein. The sample consists of more than 65,000 distinct CDR3 sequences, approximately 13% of them appearing once. CDR3 length equals 14 residues. The ends were cut back, 4 bases at V and 4 bases at J, with 9 bases in the middle. The germline V gene has CDR1 KGHDR and CDR2 SFDVKD. This clonotype turned up a few times. As yet, its antigen is unknown. The receptor's source is an adult who was a healthcare worker with PCR-confirmed SARS-CoV-2 infection or an uninfected control (not recorded which). The chain recombines TRBV24-1 with TRBJ2-2; D remains unclear. Sample: whole blood. CDR3 nucleotides: TGTGCCACCAGTGAAAGCTTTCCCACCGGGGAGCTGTTTTTT. Translation: CATSESFPTGELFF.